The following is a T cell receptor (beta chain) sequence with its context. This receptor's antigen is unknown. Base qualities are missing; no much larger clone stands one base away. These data are taken from a study of T-cell reconstitution after alpha-beta-depleted transplantation in children (TCRdb year 2016). The study in broad terms: Using TCR repertoire profiling, the study quantitatively followed how T-cell immune reconstitution unfolded in children after TCRalphabeta/CD19-depleted allogeneic hematopoietic cell transplantation. The research as a whole found: In some patients, the high TCRbeta diversity seen at day 60 was put down to recipient T cells and intrathymic progenitors that had survived conditioning. Over subsequent months, a decline in hyperexpanded clone frequencies was noted, and after one year, T-cell counts and TCRbeta diversity were mostly ascribed to newly produced T cells. The apparently early alphabetaT-cell count recovery about two months after transplant was reportedly dependent on only several hundred rapidly expanded clones derived from non-depleted graft cells.

From the germline V gene, CDR1 is SGDLS and CDR2 is YYNGEE. Its CDR3 holds 16 amino acids, cysteine through phenylalanine. Left in the record is the CDR3 DNA by itself, 48 bases read in frame from the first base. V was cut back by 2 bases and J by 8 bases, leaving a gap of 20 bases between them. The treatment or condition label here, explained by the study, means: allogeneic hematopoietic cell transplantation with graft depleted of TCRalphabeta T cells and CD19 B cells. TCRalphabeta/CD19-depleted allogeneic hematopoietic cell grafts were given to the transplant recipients, all of whom were children. Libraries came from PCR. The listed sequencing device is Illumina HiSeq 2500. Molecular barcoding was employed in the preparation of TCR libraries, with unique molecular identifiers being used to normalize TCRbeta repertoire quantification. TCRdb took the public reads, trimmed them with fastp at Q25, ran MiXCR for clone calling and kept in-frame beta chains. Under each unique CDR3 protein, matching rows form one entry showing the most common genes and DNA. The sample table lists 200,000 to 250,000 distinct CDR3 sequences, roughly a tenth of them with a count of one. The ten biggest clones cover about 30% of the sample.

This sample comprised PBMCs, obtained before TCRalphabeta/CD19-depleted stem cell transplant. This sequence uses TRBV9 and TRBJ2-1, with a tentative D gene TRBD2 over 6 matching bases. This TCR came from a child under two years old with acute myeloid leukemia, due to receive a stem cell transplant. For the CDR3, the sequence is CASSVARGWRDDEQFF. The DNA reads TGTGCCAGCAGCGTGGCTAGGGGTTGGAGGGACGATGAGCAGTTCTTC.